Listed here are 2 T cell receptor beta chains from one sample, sequenced in a study of T cell repertoires in cytomegalovirus infection. Each CDR3 protein is one row after TCRdb ran MiXCR on the reads. The top ten hold about 1.5% of the sample, which has approximately 240,000 distinct CDR3 sequences, approximately 13% seen once. Sequencing used PBMCs. These TCRs come from a human donor in good health (CMV status not recorded). Some clones in this sample may be carry-over from other donors' samples.

This clonotype was observed a handful of times. The rearrangement joins TRBV6-5 to TRBJ2-7; TRBD2 might be the D (5 bases). V dropped 0 bases and J dropped 6 bases, with 15 bases sitting between them. Looked up from germline, CDR1 is MNHEY and CDR2 is SVGAGI. The CDR3 runs to 15 residues. The CDR3 DNA sequence: TGTGCCAGCAGTTACTCCCCCAGCGGAGAGCGCGAGCAGTACTTC. Its protein is CASSYSPSGEREQYF.

This chain joins TRBV10-3 and TRBJ1-2, with D tentatively TRBD1 (5 bases). Germline-derived CDR1 and CDR2 are ENHRY and SYGVKD. CDR3 length equals 14 residues. Trimming stripped 2 bases from V and 4 bases from J, with 11 bases between. Here the CDR3 reads CAISEDSPAYGYTF. The CDR3 DNA sequence: TGTGCCATCAGTGAGGACAGCCCGGCCTATGGCTACACCTTC.